Listed below are T cell receptor beta chains from one sample, sequenced in a study of control samples from healthy donors and cancer patients. Assay used: immunoSEQ multiplex PCR; TCRdb lists only in-frame clones, some missing. The sample has roughly 34,000 clones; about 85% are singletons. Sequenced input: PBMCs. The receptors here all came from a woman aged 40-49 years with lung cancer. CDR3s include the opening cysteine and the closing phenylalanine or tryptophan. Fields, in order: clone size, J gene, D gene, V gene, CDR3 DNA, CDR3 protein. The D gene is left open where the match is weak. Clone size, where shown, is once, few, many, or a class for clones that have expanded.

>NA|TRBJ2-5|TRBD1|TRBV25-1
TGTGCCAGCCCCGGGACAGAGAACAGTATCCCAAAAGAGACCCAGTACTTC
CASPGTENSIPKETQYF
>NA|TRBJ2-4|NA|TRBV25-1
TGTGCCAGCGCCTTGGGACCCATTCAGTACTTC
CASALGPIQYF
>NA|TRBJ2-5|NA|TRBV28
TGTGCCAGCAGCCGACGGGGACCTCAAGAGACCCAGTACTTC
CASSRRGPQETQYF
>NA|TRBJ2-5|TRBD1|TRBV19
TGTGCCAGTAGACAGGGGAGAGAGACCCAGTACTTC
CASRQGRETQYF
>NA|TRBJ2-7|TRBD1|TRBV7-8
TGTGCCAGCAGCTTAGCGGGCACAGGGGCCTACGAGCAGTACTTC
CASSLAGTGAYEQYF
>NA|TRBJ1-2|NA|TRBV27
TGTGCCAGCAGTCCTCCGGGACGGTATTATGGCTACACCTTC
CASSPPGRYYGYTF
>NA|TRBJ1-1|NA|TRBV5-5
TGTGCCAGCAGCTGGTCCACAGGGACGAACACTGAAGCTTTCTTT
CASSWSTGTNTEAFF
>NA|TRBJ1-5|TRBD1|TRBV18
TGTGCCAGCTCACCTGACAGGGAGTCATCAGCCCAGCATTTT
CASSPDRESSAQHF
>NA|TRBJ2-3|NA|TRBV5-1
TGCGCCAGCAGCCCCGGCTGGTCCTCTCTGACCACAGATACGCAGTATTTT
CASSPGWSSLTTDTQYF
>NA|TRBJ2-5|NA|TRBV5-1
TGCGCCAGCAGCTTTCGGCAAGAGACCCAGTACTTC
CASSFRQETQYF
>few|TRBJ1-6|NA|TRBV7-3
TGTGCCAGCAGCCTCGGACAGCAAAATTCACCCCTCCACTTT
CASSLGQQNSPLHF
>NA|TRBJ1-1|NA|TRBV7-6
TGTGCCAGCAGGCACAGGTCGAACACTGAAGCTTTCTTT
CASRHRSNTEAFF
>NA|TRBJ2-1|NA|TRBV5-1
TGCGCCAGCAGCTTGATGACGGACTCCTACAATGAGCAGTTCTTC
CASSLMTDSYNEQFF
>NA|TRBJ2-5|TRBD1|TRBV4-2
TGTGCCAGCAGCGAGTACAGGGGAGAGACCCAGTACTTC
CASSEYRGETQYF
>once|TRBJ1-2|NA|TRBV20-1
TGCAGTGCTAGGCCCACCGAGGGCTACACCTTC
CSARPTEGYTF
>NA|TRBJ2-3|TRBD2|TRBV11-2
TGTGCCAGCAGCTTAGATCGGACTAGCGGGGTTAAGACAGATACGCAGTATTTT
CASSLDRTSGVKTDTQYF
>NA|TRBJ1-4|TRBD1|TRBV5-4
TGTGCCAGCAGCCCAGGGGGTCTTAATGAAAAACTGTTTTTT
CASSPGGLNEKLFF
>NA|TRBJ1-2|TRBD1|TRBV20-1
TGCAGTGCTACCCGGACAGGGAGCTACACCTTC
CSATRTGSYTF
>NA|TRBJ2-1|NA|TRBV30
TGTGCCTGGAGTGTACTCCGACTGGGGAGCTCCTACAATGAGCAGTTCTTC
CAWSVLRLGSSYNEQFF
>once|TRBJ1-3|TRBD1|TRBV28
TGTGCCAGCAGTGGGAGACAGGGGACCTCTGGAAACACCATATATTTT
CASSGRQGTSGNTIYF
>NA|TRBJ1-1|NA|TRBV6-4
TGTGCCAGCAGTGCTACCCCCCGGACTGAAGCTTTCTTT
CASSATPRTEAFF
>NA|TRBJ1-4|NA|TRBV6-5
TGTGCCAGCAGGGGGCTATCTCAAGACAATGAAAAACTGTTTTTT
CASRGLSQDNEKLFF
>NA|TRBJ1-3|TRBD1|TRBV18
TGTGCCAGCTCACAATGGATCGGGACAGCCTCTGGAAACACCATATATTTT
CASSQWIGTASGNTIYF
>NA|TRBJ1-2|NA|TRBV19
TGTGCCAGTAGAGGGGTCTCTGGCTACACCTTC
CASRGVSGYTF
>once|TRBJ1-1|TRBD1|TRBV5-1
TGCGCCAGCAGCCAGACAGGGATGCTGATCTTT
CASSQTGMLIF
>NA|TRBJ1-2|NA|TRBV9
TGTGCCAGCAGCGTAGGCGGGGGGACACTACCTAACTATGGCTACACCTTC
CASSVGGGTLPNYGYTF
>NA|TRBJ2-5|NA|TRBV5-1
TGCGCCAGCAGCTTGGAGGGTAGGGGACAAGAGACCCAGTACTTC
CASSLEGRGQETQYF
>NA|TRBJ2-3|TRBD1|TRBV30
TGTGCCCTAGGGACAGCCCCCAGGGGAGATACGCAGTATTTT
CALGTAPRGDTQYF
>NA|TRBJ1-2|NA|TRBV19
TGTGCCAGTAGTATCCAGACGGGAGGCGGCTACACCTTC
CASSIQTGGGYTF
>NA|TRBJ2-1|NA|TRBV5-4
TGTGCCAGCATGGCAGAATCCTACAATGAGCAGTTCTTC
CASMAESYNEQFF
>NA|TRBJ2-2|NA|TRBV5-1
TGCGCCAGCAGCTTGGCCTTCGGACAGTCCGCCGGGGAGCTGTTTTTT
CASSLAFGQSAGELFF
>NA|TRBJ1-4|NA|TRBV7-8
TGTGCCAGCAGCACTGTGAAGGGATTTAATGAAAAACTGTTTTTT
CASSTVKGFNEKLFF
>NA|TRBJ1-2|NA|TRBV7-6
TGTGCCAGCAGCTTAGGACCCTATGGCTACACCTTC
CASSLGPYGYTF
>NA|TRBJ2-4|NA|TRBV25-1
TGTGCCAGCAGTGATAGTGCGGAACTAGCCAAAAACATTCAGTACTTC
CASSDSAELAKNIQYF
>once|TRBJ2-3|TRBD1|TRBV2
TGTGCCAGCAGACTCGACAGGGGGCCTCCCACAGATACGCAGTATTTT
CASRLDRGPPTDTQYF
>NA|TRBJ2-7|NA|TRBV2
TGTGCCAGCAAGGGCTACAGGGATCTCTCCTACGAGCAGTACTTC
CASKGYRDLSYEQYF
>NA|TRBJ1-2|TRBD1|TRBV6-6
TGTGCCAGCAGTGGCCCCGGGACAGGGGGCTCGAGTGGCTACACCTTC
CASSGPGTGGSSGYTF
>NA|TRBJ1-3|TRBD1|TRBV7-9
TGTGCCAGCACGAAGGACAGGGGAGATGGAAACACCATATATTTT
CASTKDRGDGNTIYF
>NA|TRBJ1-3|NA|TRBV9
TGTGCCAGCAGCGCACAGGGCGCGGGAAACACCATATATTTT
CASSAQGAGNTIYF
>NA|TRBJ2-7|NA|TRBV2
TGTGCCAGCAGTGATCACAGTATGTACGAGCAGTACTTC
CASSDHSMYEQYF
>NA|TRBJ2-7|NA|TRBV3-1/TRBV3-2
TGTGCCAGCAGCCAACTGGGCCCCAACTCCTACGAGCAGTACTTC
CASSQLGPNSYEQYF
>NA|TRBJ2-3|TRBD2|TRBV6-4
TGTGCCAGCAGTGAGGACACGGGGGGGGCAGATACGCAGTATTTT
CASSEDTGGADTQYF
>NA|TRBJ2-7|NA|TRBV14
TGTGCCAGCAGCCAAGATTATCACGAGCAGTACTTC
CASSQDYHEQYF
>NA|TRBJ2-2|NA|TRBV7-9
TGTGCCAGCAGCATCAACAGGGCCCAGACCGGGGAGCTGTTTTTT
CASSINRAQTGELFF
>once|TRBJ1-2|NA|TRBV19
TGTGCCAGTAGTATAGTCGACGGTCTCTATGGCTACACCTTC
CASSIVDGLYGYTF
>NA|TRBJ1-4|NA|TRBV19
TGTGCCAGTAGTATATCGGGGGTATGGGAAAAACTGTTTTTT
CASSISGVWEKLFF
>once|TRBJ1-2|TRBD1|TRBV29-1
TGCAGCGTTGAACTTCAGGGGGTGGCCTCCTATGGCTACACCTTC
CSVELQGVASYGYTF
>NA|TRBJ1-1|NA|TRBV25-1
TGTGCCAGCAGTGGGAAACAGCACTTGGGGACTGAAGCTTTCTTT
CASSGKQHLGTEAFF
>NA|TRBJ1-2|NA|TRBV19
TGTGCCAGTAGTATAAAGGGGACTTTGGACTATGGCTACACCTTC
CASSIKGTLDYGYTF